The clone carrying this TCR beta chain was seen only a few times. Its antigen remains unidentified. This record belongs to a study of beta chain features in type 1 diabetes. Overall study: Comparable age, gender and cell yields were observed in patients relative to healthy donors.

Germline-derived CDR1 and CDR2 are SGHTA and FQGTGA. The trim removed 6 bases at V and 8 bases at J, leaving 5 bases unmatched. The CDR3 covers 12 residues. Regarding the study as a whole: Among patients with Type 1 diabetes, TCRB CDR3s were moderately but significantly shorter in every one of the four CD4+ subsets.

The whole isolated RNA underwent reverse transcription, so sequencing captured expressed TCRB transcripts. Here immunoSEQ multiplex PCR was the method, and the copy in TCRdb shows in-frame clones only, minus some. The table has around 120,000 clones, around 16% seen once. This receptor was identified in a man aged 18 to 30 with type 1 diabetes. The chain combines TRBV7-3 with TRBJ1-2, with TRBD1 identical over 8 bases. The sample was central memory CD4+ T cells from blood. DNA of the CDR3: TGTGCCAGCAGTACAGGGGGTCAGGGCTACACCTTC. This translates into CASSTGGQGYTF. The complete variable domain, with remaining parts taken from reference TRBV7-3 and TRBJ1-2, reads GAGVSQTPSNKVTEKGKYVELRCDPISGHTALYWYRQSLGQGPEFLIYFQGTGAADDSGLPNDRFFAVRPEGSVSTLKIQRTERGDSAVYLCASSTGGQGYTFGSGTRLTVV.